Sequencing of this T cell receptor beta chain was carried out in a study of T cell responses to AZD1222 COVID-19 vaccine. The study, taken as a whole, reports: Donors were mostly white British, more females; clonal diversity possibly underestimated. Unmutated variant regions reportedly attract nearly half of all spike-specific TCRs.

The germline V gene has CDR1 SQVTM and CDR2 ANQGSEA. Unmatched junction bases numbered 11, after V lost 7 bases and J lost 4 bases. The length of the CDR3 is 14 residues. On this clone itself: As yet, its antigen is unknown.

Profiling relied on immunoSEQ multiplex PCR, and the TCRdb table lists in-frame clones only, not all of them. The sample shows some 130,000 clones, roughly 91% of them seen only once. This sequence joins TRBV29-1 and TRBJ1-1, with TRBD1 identical over 8 bases. The sequenced sample was peripheral blood, obtained 28 days after the second AZD1222 dose. The origin of this receptor is an adult who received the AZD1222 COVID-19 vaccine. CDR3 amino acids: CSAMTGASPTEAFF. The CDR3 DNA reads as TGCAGCGCGATGACAGGGGCCTCTCCCACTGAAGCTTTCTTT.